This T cell receptor beta chain emerged from a study of blood T cell repertoires in COVID-19. Study details: Samples taken during acute and convalescent COVID-19 were collected in the United States, Italy and Spain. T cells, B-cell-depleted T cells, or PBMCs supplied cDNA or gDNA.

Under the authors' procedure: Amplification of reference gene primers was used by the study to estimate nucleated cell counts. Produced via immunoSEQ multiplex PCR; TCRdb's table is partial and in-frame only. The DNA was the basis for D and trimming; V, J and clone size are from that table. Here the sample spans roughly 6,800 clones, 75% to 90% being singletons. Germline values: CDR1 SEHNR, CDR2 FQNEAQ (reference sequence). The CDR3 sequence is 18 residues long. V lost 2 bases, J lost 4 bases, and 11 bases stayed unmatched. Sequencing was done on a sample of peripheral blood. V usage is TRBV7-9 and J usage is TRBJ2-6, with 7 bases matching TRBD1. The origin of this receptor is a human donor with active COVID-19. The donor label of this sample is uncertain. The CDR3 DNA is TGTGCCAGCAGCTTAACGTCAACAGGGGTGTGGGGGGCCAACGTCCTGACTTTC. This codes for CASSLTSTGVWGANVLTF.